This passage covers 13 T cell receptor beta chains from one sample sequenced in a study of T cell responses to AZD1222 COVID-19 vaccine. TCRdb's table, derived via immunoSEQ multiplex PCR, lists solely in-frame clones and lacks some. This repertoire shows 160,000 or so clones, approximately 90% found once; its top ten account for approximately 4.7%. This specimen was peripheral blood, taken on day 0 of AZD1222 vaccination. Source of these receptors: an adult in good health.

This clone has a handful of counts. The CDR3 loop is CASRTAGGNEQFF. The CDR3 DNA is TGTGCCAGCAGAACCGCAGGGGGAAATGAGCAGTTCTTC. The rearrangement links TRBV4-2 to TRBJ2-1; TRBD1 matches 7 bases. After removal of 6 bases from V and 7 bases from J, the junction contained 6 bases not matched to a gene. There are 13 residues in the CDR3. CDR1 LGHNA and CDR2 YNFKEQ come from the germline V gene.

This sequence joins TRBV9 and TRBJ2-3, with D hard to call. The CDR3 loop spans 17 amino acids. Germline CDR1 SGDLS, CDR2 YYNGEE. V lost 0 bases and J lost 7, with 21 bases in between. In DNA form, the CDR3 reads TGTGCCAGCAGCGTAGGGCGCACGCCGGACGGCAGGAATACGCAGTATTTT. This translates into CASSVGRTPDGRNTQYF.

V and J are TRBV4-2 and TRBJ2-7; 9 bases match TRBD2. Trimming cost V 4 bases and J 5 bases; bases outside gene matches: 12. Germline V gene lookup returns CDR1 LGHNA and CDR2 YNFKEQ. The CDR3 sequence is 16 residues long. Here the CDR3 reads CASSPDGRLAAHEQYF. In nucleotides, the CDR3 is TGTGCCAGCAGCCCCGACGGGAGACTAGCGGCTCACGAGCAGTACTTC.

The chain combines TRBV5-5 with TRBJ2-7, with no clear D. This CDR3 is 14 amino acids long. Germline V gives CDR1 SGHKS, CDR2 YYEKEE (reference sequence). The germline V and J ends were trimmed by 4 bases and 4 bases, with 15 bases remaining between them. CDR3 sequence: CASSPRPQEYEQYF. CDR3 nucleotide sequence: TGTGCCAGCAGCCCGCGGCCTCAGGAATACGAGCAGTACTTC.

This chain uses TRBV5-1 with TRBJ1-2; TRBD1 matches at 8 bases. Germline V lookup: CDR1 SGHRS, CDR2 YFSETQ. V trimming: 4 bases; J trimming: 6 bases; junction bases outside the gene matches: 11. The CDR3 is 15 residues long. The CDR3 is CASSAIQGALHGYTF. The CDR3 DNA reads as TGCGCCAGCAGCGCCATTCAGGGGGCGCTTCATGGCTACACCTTC.

The rearrangement joins TRBV25-1 to TRBJ1-4; D unclear. Trimming took 8 bases from V and 7 from J, leaving 14 bases between them. Germline V gene data show CDR1 as MGHDK and CDR2 as SYGVNS. This CDR3 comprises 13 residues. The CDR3 protein is CASARIGPEKLFF. The DNA for the CDR3 is TGTGCCAGCGCCCGCATAGGTCCTGAAAAACTGTTTTTT.

The chain combines TRBV9 with TRBJ2-1; D call uncertain. Germline CDR1 is SGDLS and CDR2 is YYNGEE. This CDR3 has 15 residues. V lost 4 bases and J lost 8, with 19 bases in between. CDR3 amino acids: CASSPRVGMPHEQFF. As DNA, the CDR3 is TGTGCCAGCAGCCCTCGGGTGGGGATGCCCCATGAGCAGTTCTTC.

As regards this clone: One end of the junction is discordant with germline, which a read error may explain. The sample carries other DNA sequences with the same CDR3. The gene calls are TRBV11-2 and TRBJ1-2; D gene ambiguous. Germline V CDR1 and CDR2: SGHAT, FQNNGV. The CDR3 is 12 amino acids. The CDR3 sequence: CASSLNNYGYTF. CDR3 nucleotides: TGTGCCAGTAGCTTGAATAACTATGGCTACACCTTC.

The chain couples TRBV4-2 to TRBJ2-3, with 7 bases aligning to TRBD2. Germline loops: CDR1 LGHNA, CDR2 YNFKEQ. The CDR3 loop spans 18 amino acids. The J segment lost 2 bases and the V segment lost 0 bases, leaving 11 bases of the junction unmatched. In DNA form, the CDR3 reads TGTGCCAGCAGCCAAGAGTCTAGCGGAAGTGGATCCACAGATACGCAGTATTTT. Its translation: CASSQESSGSGSTDTQYF.

The chain has TRBV5-4 and TRBJ2-1; D is possibly TRBD1 or TRBD2 (5 bases each). The ends were cut back, 4 bases at V and 5 bases at J, with 16 bases in the middle. The CDR3 runs 15 residues. The germline V gene has CDR1 SGHNT and CDR2 YYREEE (reference sequence). The CDR3 loop is CASSRTVRGDNEQFF. CDR3 DNA: TGTGCCAGCAGCCGCACGGTTAGGGGAGACAATGAGCAGTTCTTC.

This chain links TRBV2 with TRBJ2-7; D might be TRBD2 (5 bases). CDR3 length: 16 amino acids. The V end lost 8 bases, the J end lost 1 base, and 21 bases lay between the germline ends. The germline V gene has CDR1 SNHLY and CDR2 FYNNEI. CDR3 residues: CASGERRAYQSYEQYF. The CDR3 coding sequence is TGTGCCAGCGGCGAGCGGCGGGCCTACCAATCCTACGAGCAGTACTTC.

This clone was recorded only once. This chain links TRBV7-9 with TRBJ2-1; D is perhaps TRBD2 (6 bases). Trimming removed 5 bases from V and 10 bases from J, with 21 bases in between. Germline V gives CDR1 SEHNR, CDR2 FQNEAQ (reference sequence). This CDR3 is built from 15 residues. This CDR3 reads CASSLKGGGPQEQFF. CDR3 sequence (DNA): TGTGCCAGCAGCCTAAAGGGAGGAGGGCCGCAGGAGCAGTTCTTC.

The gene calls are TRBV28 and TRBJ2-1, with D tentatively TRBD2 (5 bases). V was pared by 4 bases and J by 2 bases, with 15 bases between. Germline loops: CDR1 MDHEN, CDR2 SYDVKM. The CDR3 runs 16 residues. Here the CDR3 DNA reads TGTGCCAGCAGTTCTTCAACCGGGAAAACCTACAATGAGCAGTTCTTC. It translates to CASSSSTGKTYNEQFF.